The next 19 T cell receptor beta chains were all read from a single sample in a study of shared clonotypes between healthy human individuals. The protocol was immunoSEQ multiplex PCR, while the TCRdb copy is restricted to in-frame clones and leaves out a portion. This table has under 600,000 clones, approximately 79% appearing once. The material sequenced was PBMCs. Receptors were obtained from a woman aged 35 to 49 in good health. Some clones in this sample may be carry-over from other donors' samples.

The chain employs TRBV18 and TRBJ2-1; D gene ambiguous. V lost 4 bases, J lost 0 bases, and 4 bases lay in between. The CDR3 totals 13 residues. Per the germline V gene, CDR1 is KGHSH and CDR2 is LQKENI. In DNA form, the CDR3 reads TGTGCCAGCTCACAGGGCTCCTACAATGAGCAGTTCTTC. Amino acid sequence: CASSQGSYNEQFF.

The chain combines TRBV15 with TRBJ2-7; D remains unclear. The CDR3 spans 14 residues. The germline CDR1 and CDR2 sequences are LNHNV and YYDKDF (reference sequence). Trimming left V 0 bases short and J 2 bases short, with 8 bases between. The CDR3 loop reads CATSRDLGPYEQYF. CDR3 DNA sequence: TGTGCCACCAGCAGAGATTTGGGCCCCTACGAGCAGTACTTC.

Only one count was recorded for this clone. The chain has TRBV7-6 and TRBJ2-7; a weak D match, TRBD2 (5 bases). Germline CDR1 is SGHVS and CDR2 is FNYEAQ. Trimming took off 4 bases at V and 0 bases at J, with 13 bases between the two ends. CDR3 length: 15 amino acids. The CDR3 is CASSSGWESSYEQYF. The CDR3 DNA reads as TGTGCCAGCAGCTCAGGTTGGGAGAGCTCCTACGAGCAGTACTTC.

The chain uses TRBV9 and TRBJ2-2; D call uncertain. The ends were cut back, 3 bases at V and 6 bases at J, with 9 bases in the middle. Per germline, CDR1 SGDLS and CDR2 YYNGEE. The CDR3 extends over 13 amino acids. The CDR3 spells CASSGVFAGELFF. The CDR3 DNA reads as TGTGCCAGCAGCGGGGTCTTCGCCGGGGAGCTGTTTTTT.

The chain has TRBV7-3 and TRBJ2-7; 7 bases are shared with TRBD2. The CDR3 has 15 amino acids. CDR1 and CDR2 (germline): SGHTA, FQGTGA. V lost 3 bases and J lost 2; bases outside the gene matches: 7. CDR3 sequence reads: CASSLGGRDTYEQYF. The CDR3 DNA reads as TGTGCCAGCAGCTTGGGCGGGAGAGACACCTACGAGCAGTACTTC.

The V gene is TRBV7-2, the J gene TRBJ2-2; 13 positions agree with TRBD2. J gave up 4 bases and V 4 bases, and 12 bases lay outside the gene matches. CDR3 length: 19 residues. Germline-derived CDR1 and CDR2 are SGHTA and FQGNSA. This chain's CDR3 is CASSSRTSGSAIRTGELFF. As DNA, the CDR3 is TGTGCCAGCAGCTCACGGACTAGCGGGAGTGCTATCCGCACCGGGGAGCTGTTTTTT.

The rearrangement uses TRBV7-9 and TRBJ2-1; 7 nucleotides agree with TRBD1. J was trimmed by 15 bases and V by 1 base; bases with no gene match: 6. This CDR3 comprises 12 residues. The germline CDR1 and CDR2 sequences are SEHNR and FQNEAQ (reference sequence). The CDR3 sequence: CASSLENRGGFF. In nucleotides, the CDR3 is TGTGCCAGCAGCTTAGAGAACAGGGGCGGGTTCTTC.

The V gene is TRBV7-6, the J gene TRBJ2-5; D is perhaps TRBD1 (5 bases). Germline V gene data show CDR1 as SGHVS and CDR2 as FNYEAQ. The CDR3 spans 15 residues. Trimming left V 3 bases short and J 7 bases short, with 18 bases between. CDR3 region: CASSLGQRGIGTQYF. DNA for the CDR3: TGTGCCAGCAGCTTGGGTCAAAGGGGAATAGGGACCCAGTACTTC.

The J gene is TRBJ2-7, the V gene TRBV30; D is perhaps TRBD2 (6 bases). V dropped 5 bases and J dropped 2 bases, with 16 bases sitting between them. In germline, CDR1 is GTSNPN, CDR2 SVGIG (reference sequence). There are 14 residues in the CDR3. The CDR3 nucleotides read TGTGCCTGGGGGGGAGGAAAATTAGCCTACGAGCAGTACTTC. Translating it yields CAWGGGKLAYEQYF.

The chain links TRBV15 to TRBJ2-1, with D tentatively TRBD1 or TRBD2 (5 bases each). Between the trimmed V and J ends, which lost 5 bases and 0 bases, there was a span of 17 bases. There are 17 residues in the CDR3. CDR1 LNHNV and CDR2 YYDKDF come from the germline V gene (reference sequence). The CDR3 DNA sequence: TGTGCCACCAGCCCGGAGGAAGGGGCGAGCTCCTACAATGAGCAGTTCTTC. This translates into CATSPEEGASSYNEQFF.

This chain links TRBV2 with TRBJ1-1; D not certain. The CDR3 spans 13 residues. V shed 9 bases and J shed 2 bases, with 13 bases lying between them. The germline V gene encodes CDR1 SNHLY and CDR2 FYNNEI. The CDR3 reads CARTRARNTEAFF. For the CDR3, the DNA is TGTGCCAGGACCAGAGCCAGAAACACTGAAGCTTTCTTT.

The sample holds one count of this clone. The chain carries TRBV7-2 and TRBJ2-3; 14 bases are shared with TRBD2. J lost 6 bases, V lost 4 bases, and 6 bases had no gene match. In germline, CDR1 is SGHTA, CDR2 FQGNSA. This CDR3 has 16 amino acids. The CDR3 reads CASSYRLAGGGDTQYF. As DNA, the CDR3 is TGTGCCAGCAGCTACAGACTAGCGGGAGGGGGGGATACGCAGTATTTT.

This chain links TRBV6-4 with TRBJ1-5; 8 nucleotides line up with TRBD1. Trimming took 2 bases from V and 1 from J; bases not matched to a gene: 4. Germline V gives CDR1 MRHNA, CDR2 SNTAGT. CDR3 length: 16 amino acids. CDR3 protein: CASSDPTGASNQPQHF. The CDR3 bases are TGTGCCAGCAGTGACCCGACAGGGGCAAGCAATCAGCCCCAGCATTTT.

The chain carries TRBV5-5 and TRBJ2-4; D perhaps matches TRBD1 (5 bases). The CDR3 is 14 residues long. Germline CDR1 is SGHKS and CDR2 is YYEKEE (reference sequence). The V end lost 0 bases, the J end lost 5 bases, and 9 bases lay between the germline ends. This chain's CDR3 is CASSLVTVENIQYF. The CDR3 DNA reads TGTGCCAGCAGCTTGGTGACAGTCGAAAACATTCAGTACTTC. Full variable domain (outside the CDR3, taken from reference TRBV5-5 and TRBJ2-4): DAGVTQSPTHLIKTRGQQVTLRCSPISGHKSVSWYQQVLGQGPQFIFQYYEKEERGRGNFPDRFSARQFPNYSSELNVNALLLGDSALYLCASSLVTVENIQYFGAGTRLSVL.

This clone turned up a few times. Other DNA sequences from this sample encode an identical CDR3 as well. The chain links TRBV27 to TRBJ2-1; 11 bases align to TRBD2. CDR3 length equals 15 residues. The germline gives CDR1 MNHEY, CDR2 SMNVEV (reference sequence). After removal of 3 bases from V and 3 bases from J, the junction contained 1 base not matched to a gene. CDR3 region: CASSFGLAGYNEQFF. The CDR3 nucleotides read TGTGCCAGCAGTTTTGGACTAGCGGGCTACAATGAGCAGTTCTTC.

The chain uses TRBV6-1 and TRBJ1-1, with a weak D call TRBD1 (6 bases). The CDR3 consists of 13 residues. V lost 4 bases to trimming and J lost 3 bases, with 9 bases between them. From germline, CDR1 is MNHNS and CDR2 SASEGT. CDR3 loop: CASSGRGYTEAFF. The CDR3 DNA sequence: TGTGCCAGCAGTGGAAGGGGGTACACTGAAGCTTTCTTT.

The rearrangement links TRBV9 to TRBJ2-2, with 8 nucleotides matching TRBD1. Per the germline V gene, CDR1 is SGDLS and CDR2 is YYNGEE. The V segment lost 1 base and the J segment 5 bases; nucleotides outside the gene matches: 4. This CDR3 spans 15 amino acids. CDR3 loop: CASSVTRQGTGELFF. DNA for the CDR3: TGTGCCAGCAGCGTAACACGACAGGGGACCGGGGAGCTGTTTTTT.

CDR3 in amino acids: CASSDREGETQYF. The CDR3 nucleotides read TGTGCCAGCAGTGACCGGGAGGGCGAGACCCAGTACTTC. V gene TRBV2 combines with J gene TRBJ2-5; 8 nucleotides align to TRBD2. V shed 3 bases, J shed 5 bases, and the junction held 2 bases outside the gene matches. This CDR3 contains 13 residues. Germline-derived CDR1 and CDR2 are SNHLY and FYNNEI.

V is TRBV28 and J is TRBJ1-2; D call uncertain. CDR3 size: 14 residues. Germline V gene data show CDR1 as MDHEN and CDR2 as SYDVKM. The ends were cut back, 5 bases at V and 4 bases at J, with 14 bases in the middle. The CDR3 is CASSQPGGPYGYTF. The CDR3 DNA follows: TGTGCCAGCAGTCAACCAGGTGGGCCCTATGGCTACACCTTC.